The clone carrying this TCR beta chain was seen only a few times. Preparing the TCRbeta library involved the use of unique molecular identifiers. TCRdb redid the calling of the PCR reads with MiXCR, one entry per CDR3 protein. The sample lists approximately 200,000 distinct CDR3 sequences, just under 6.5% occurring once. The CDR3 totals 13 residues. Germline CDR1 reads DFQATT; CDR2 reads SNEGSKA (reference sequence). V trimming: 5 bases; J trimming: 5 bases; junction bases outside the gene matches: 8. The data derive from a study of T-cell reconstitution after alpha-beta-depleted transplantation in children.

The chain couples TRBV20-1 to TRBJ2-7; 8 positions match TRBD1. The starting material was PBMCs, obtained before TCRalphabeta/CD19-depleted stem cell transplant. The sequence came from a girl under three years old with combined immunodeficiency, due to receive a stem cell transplant. For the CDR3, the DNA is TGCAGTGCTCGAGGACAGGGTGTTGACGAGCAGTACTTC. This sequence encodes CSARGQGVDEQYF.